This TCR beta chain originates from a study of blood T cell repertoires in COVID-19. About the study: Acute and convalescent COVID-19 specimens originated in the United States, Italy and Spain. From T cells, B-cell-depleted T cells, or PBMCs came the material, which was cDNA or gDNA.

In the original workflow: Amplified reference gene primers provided the basis for estimating nucleated cell counts. Data came from immunoSEQ multiplex PCR; TCRdb stores just in-frame clones and leaves some out. V, J and clone size derive from that table, while D and trimming were established from the DNA sequence. The sample has 130,000 or so clones; about 91% are singletons. V shed 7 bases and J shed 5 bases, with 26 bases lying between them. The CDR3 contains 17 residues. CDR1 is SNHLY and CDR2 is FYNNEI in the germline V gene. The sequencing sample was made of peripheral blood. The TCR originated in a man aged 45-60 years with acute or convalescent COVID-19. This chain joins TRBV2 and TRBJ2-5; perhaps TRBD2 as D (6 bases). The CDR3 sequence: CASTRYTEGTRRETQYF. DNA of the CDR3: TGTGCCAGCACGCGATATACGGAGGGCACCCGACGGGAGACCCAGTACTTC.